Listed below are T cell receptor beta chains from one sample, sequenced in a study of T cell changes during pregnancy in multiple sclerosis. Clones were sequenced by immunoSEQ multiplex PCR, and TCRdb holds only the in-frame ones, with some missing. The table lists approximately 70,000 clones, roughly 92% of them singletons. Sequencing was performed on peripheral blood, taken in the second trimester of pregnancy. Receptors originate from a female donor with multiple sclerosis, enrolled in a pregnancy study. The CDR3 runs from the conserved cysteine through the conserved F or W. The D gene is left open where the match is weak. Only part of the rows carry a size: once, few, many, or a class if the clone is expanded.

v_gene,d_gene,j_gene,abundance,len,CDR3nt,CDR3aa
TRBV19,TRBD1,TRBJ1-2,-,14,TGTGCCAGTAGTATAGAGACAGGGAACTATGGCTACACCTTC,CASSIETGNYGYTF
TRBV27,-,TRBJ2-2,few,16,TGTGCCAGCAGTTTAGGGCGATCCTCGATCACCGGGGAGCTGTTTTTT,CASSLGRSSITGELFF
TRBV19,-,TRBJ2-7,few,13,TGTGCCAGTAGTATTCGCCAGGGCGACGAGCAGTACTTC,CASSIRQGDEQYF
TRBV4-3,-,TRBJ2-3,once,15,TGCGCCAGCAGCCAGTCGGGGATCAGCACAGATACGCAGTATTTT,CASSQSGISTDTQYF
TRBV7-2,-,TRBJ1-1,-,16,TGTGCCAGCAGCTTAGATCGGCCGGGAGGGAACACTGAAGCTTTCTTT,CASSLDRPGGNTEAFF
TRBV4-1,TRBD2,TRBJ2-2,-,18,TGCGCCAGCAGCCAAGCAAGTCTAGCGGGGGCCGAAACCGGGGAGCTGTTTTTT,CASSQASLAGAETGELFF
TRBV9,TRBD1,TRBJ1-6,-,15,TGTGCCAGCAGCGTGGACAGGGGGCTGAATTCACCCCTCCACTTT,CASSVDRGLNSPLHF
TRBV6-5,TRBD2,TRBJ2-1,once,15,TGTGCCAGCAGTTGGGCCCCTAGCGGTTACAATGAGCAGTTCTTC,CASSWAPSGYNEQFF
TRBV28,-,TRBJ2-1,-,18,TGTGCCAGCAGTTTATATCGGCTCCAGCGGGCCGCCTACAATGAGCAGTTCTTC,CASSLYRLQRAAYNEQFF
TRBV28,-,TRBJ2-2,-,16,TGTGCCAGCAGTTTAGGGGGGACGGAGAACACCGGGGAGCTGTTTTTT,CASSLGGTENTGELFF
TRBV4-3,TRBD1,TRBJ2-7,-,14,TGCGCCAGCAGCGAGACAGGGTTACGGGACGAGCAGTACTTC,CASSETGLRDEQYF
TRBV9,TRBD2,TRBJ2-3,-,15,TGTGCCAGCAGCGCAGCATGGGGGGGGACAGATACGCAGTATTTT,CASSAAWGGTDTQYF
TRBV19,-,TRBJ1-2,-,15,TGTGCCAGTAGTATAGCGGGTCAGTCTAACTATGGCTACACCTTC,CASSIAGQSNYGYTF
TRBV9,-,TRBJ1-3,once,17,TGTGCCAGCAGCGTAACCTCAGGGGTGGGCTCTGGAAACACCATATATTTT,CASSVTSGVGSGNTIYF
TRBV19,-,TRBJ1-1,-,14,TGTGCCAGTAGTACCCAATACAGGGTCGCTGAAGCTTTCTTT,CASSTQYRVAEAFF
TRBV7-3,TRBD2,TRBJ2-5,-,15,TGTGCCTCCGCGAAATCGGGGGGGGCTCGGGAGACCCAGTACTTC,CASAKSGGARETQYF
TRBV15,-,TRBJ1-1,-,14,TGTGCCACCAGCAGGGAATGGGGGCCCAGTGAAGCTTTCTTT,CATSREWGPSEAFF
TRBV5-5,-,TRBJ2-7,once,12,TGTGCCAGCAGCTTGCTCCCCCACGAGCAGTACTTC,CASSLLPHEQYF
TRBV5-4,-,TRBJ1-6,-,14,TGTGCCAGCAGCTTGGGACAGCAGAATTCACCCCTCCACTTT,CASSLGQQNSPLHF
TRBV7-9,-,TRBJ2-1,-,13,TGTGCCAGCAGCCCCGCGGCGGGAAAGGAGCAGTTCTTC,CASSPAAGKEQFF
TRBV5-1,TRBD1,TRBJ1-1,once,14,TGCGCCAGCAGCTACGGGACAGGTCACACTGAAGCTTTCTTT,CASSYGTGHTEAFF
TRBV4-2,-,TRBJ1-1,-,13,TGTGCCAGCAGCCTGATGACAGGTTCAGAAGCTTTCTTT,CASSLMTGSEAFF
TRBV11-2,-,TRBJ1-5,once,15,TGTGCCAGCAGCTCCGGTGACAGGTTAAATCAGCCCCAGCATTTT,CASSSGDRLNQPQHF
TRBV4-1,-,TRBJ2-7,-,13,TGCGCCAGCAGCCTAGAAGCCGTACGCGAGCAGTACTTC,CASSLEAVREQYF
TRBV7-2,TRBD1,TRBJ2-1,-,15,TGTGCCAGCAGCGCAGACAGGGTTGCCTACAATGAGCAGTTCTTC,CASSADRVAYNEQFF
TRBV6-1,-,TRBJ1-5,-,18,TGTGCCAGCAGTGAGAGGTTTATAGGGGTCATCATGGATCAGCCCCAGCATTTT,CASSERFIGVIMDQPQHF
TRBV29-1,-,TRBJ1-4,-,15,TGCAGCGTTCTAACAGGGCTCCTCACCAATGAAAAACTGTTTTTT,CSVLTGLLTNEKLFF
TRBV7-6,TRBD1,TRBJ1-3,-,17,TGTGCCAGCAGCCCTCCGGGGTCAGGGGGAAGTGGAAACACCATATATTTT,CASSPPGSGGSGNTIYF
TRBV6-1,-,TRBJ2-7,-,15,TGTGCCAGCAGTGAGTCAGGGGGGAGCTCCTACGAGCAGTACTTC,CASSESGGSSYEQYF
TRBV6-5,-,TRBJ1-3,-,14,TGTGCCTCTTGGAATTTGAGGGCTGGAAACACCATATATTTT,CASWNLRAGNTIYF
TRBV2,-,TRBJ2-4,-,13,TGTGCCAGCGAGGGGGTAGCCAAAAACATTCAGTACTTC,CASEGVAKNIQYF
TRBV28,TRBD2,TRBJ2-5,-,15,TGTGCCAGCAGTTTCCCCGGGACTAGGGCAGAGACCCAGTACTTC,CASSFPGTRAETQYF
TRBV4-1,TRBD1,TRBJ2-5,-,15,TGCGCCAGCAGCCTCCCGGGACAGAGTATGGAGACCCAGTACTTC,CASSLPGQSMETQYF
TRBV7-2,TRBD1,TRBJ1-1,-,15,TGTGCCAGCAGCTCGCCGCAGGGGGTCTTCTCTGAAGCTTTCTTT,CASSSPQGVFSEAFF
TRBV15,-,TRBJ1-3,-,16,TGTGCCACCAGCAGACAGACAGGAGTCTCTGGAAACACCATATATTTT,CATSRQTGVSGNTIYF
TRBV5-4,-,TRBJ1-1,-,12,TGTGCCTTCTCGACAGTGAACACTGAAGCTTTCTTT,CAFSTVNTEAFF
TRBV11-3,TRBD2,TRBJ2-4,-,17,TGTGCCAGCAGCTCCTGGTGGAGCGGGGGGGCTAGAGACATTCAGTACTTC,CASSSWWSGGARDIQYF